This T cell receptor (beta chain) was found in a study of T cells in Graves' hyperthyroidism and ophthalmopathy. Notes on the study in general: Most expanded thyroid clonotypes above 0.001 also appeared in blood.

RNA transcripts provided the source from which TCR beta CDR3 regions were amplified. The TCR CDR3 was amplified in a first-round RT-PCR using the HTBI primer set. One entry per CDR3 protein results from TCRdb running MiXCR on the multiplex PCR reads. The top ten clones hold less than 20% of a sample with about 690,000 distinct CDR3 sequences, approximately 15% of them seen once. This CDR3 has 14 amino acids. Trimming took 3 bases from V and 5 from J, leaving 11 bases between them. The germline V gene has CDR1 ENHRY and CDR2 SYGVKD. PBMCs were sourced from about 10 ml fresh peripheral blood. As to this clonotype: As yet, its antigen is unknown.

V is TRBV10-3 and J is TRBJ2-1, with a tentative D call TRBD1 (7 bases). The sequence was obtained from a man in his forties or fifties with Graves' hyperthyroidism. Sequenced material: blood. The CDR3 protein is CAISDARGDNEQFF. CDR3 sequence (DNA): TGTGCCATCAGTGATGCCAGGGGGGACAATGAGCAGTTCTTC.